This is a list of T cell receptor beta chains from one sample in a study of blood T cell repertoires in COVID-19. The protocol was immunoSEQ multiplex PCR, while the TCRdb copy is restricted to in-frame clones and leaves out a portion. The table shows 65,000 to 90,000 clones, with around 80% occurring only once. Sequenced material: peripheral blood. Receptors were obtained from a man aged 55-75 years with active or convalescent COVID-19. The CDR3 runs from the conserved cysteine through the conserved F or W. Fields, in order: CDR3 protein, CDR3 DNA, V gene, clone size, J gene, D gene. The D gene is left open where the match is weak. Expanded clones are given a class, and other clones once, few, many or no size at all.

CASSDPDRNIQYF TGCGCCAGCAGTGACCCCGACAGAAACATTCAGTACTTC TRBV10-2 . TRBJ2-4 .
CASSSRPSGSSSTDTQYF TGCGCCAGCAGTTCCCGACCGTCAGGATCCTCTAGCACAGATACGCAGTATTTT TRBV4-1 . TRBJ2-3 .
CASSYPRGDNEKLFF TGTGCCAGCAGTTACCCCAGGGGAGATAATGAAAAACTGTTTTTT TRBV6-6 . TRBJ1-4 .
CASSLAPSGANVLTF TGTGCCAGCAGCTTGGCTCCCTCCGGGGCCAACGTCCTGACTTTC TRBV5-6 . TRBJ2-6 .
CASIADRGSPLHF TGTGCCAGCATCGCAGACAGGGGTTCACCCCTCCACTTT TRBV2 few TRBJ1-6 TRBD1
CASSHRDNYEQYF TGTGCCAGCAGCCACAGGGACAACTACGAGCAGTACTTC TRBV14 . TRBJ2-7 .
CASAEASGGYEQYF TGTGCCAGCGCCGAGGCTAGCGGGGGCTACGAGCAGTACTTC TRBV9 . TRBJ2-7 TRBD2
CASNPTPDRGHEQFF TGTGCCAGCAACCCGACCCCGGACAGGGGACATGAGCAGTTCTTC TRBV25-1 . TRBJ2-1 TRBD1
CASSQRFGHNEQFF TGTGCCAGCAGCCAACGATTCGGTCACAATGAGCAGTTCTTC TRBV3-1/TRBV3-2 . TRBJ2-1 .
CASSSGRVETQYF TGTGCCAGCAGTTCCGGCAGGGTAGAGACCCAGTACTTC TRBV28 . TRBJ2-5 .
CASSLSGVRQGVFTEAFF TGTGCCAGCAGCTTATCGGGCGTGAGACAGGGGGTTTTCACTGAAGCTTTCTTT TRBV7-6 . TRBJ1-1 TRBD1
CASSKGQDTDTQYF TGTGCCAGTAGTAAGGGACAAGACACAGATACGCAGTATTTT TRBV19 . TRBJ2-3 .
CASSLDRGSTEAFF TGCGCCAGCAGCTTGGACAGGGGGAGCACTGAAGCTTTCTTT TRBV5-1 . TRBJ1-1 TRBD1
CATSDPASYGYTF TGTGCCACCAGTGACCCCGCTAGTTATGGCTACACCTTC TRBV24-1 . TRBJ1-2 .
CASSLVRGNTEAFF TGTGCCAGCAGCTTAGTACGGGGGAACACTGAAGCTTTCTTT TRBV7-8 . TRBJ1-1 .
CASRTNQGAGPLHF TGTGCCAGTAGGACCAACCAGGGGGCGGGGCCCCTCCACTTT TRBV19 . TRBJ1-6 TRBD1
CASSLNQGEKLFF TGTGCCAGCAGTTTAAACCAGGGGGAAAAACTGTTTTTT TRBV12-3/TRBV12-4 . TRBJ1-4 .
CASSPYGQGGYTF TGTGCCAGCAGTCCCTACGGACAGGGCGGCTACACCTTC TRBV12-3/TRBV12-4 . TRBJ1-2 TRBD1
CAISGRGNTEAFF TGTGCCATCAGTGGGAGGGGGAACACTGAAGCTTTCTTT TRBV10-3 . TRBJ1-1 .
CASSDSGNYGYTF TGTGCCAGCAGTGATTCGGGAAACTATGGCTACACCTTC TRBV2 . TRBJ1-2 .
CASSTGTGLTEAFF TGCGCCAGCAGTACCGGGACAGGGCTTACTGAAGCTTTCTTT TRBV5-1 . TRBJ1-1 TRBD1
CASSSPSASTDTQYF TGTGCCAGCAGTTCCCCCTCCGCGAGCACAGATACGCAGTATTTT TRBV28 . TRBJ2-3 .
CASSPDRAGNQPQHF TGTGCCAGCTCACCAGACAGGGCCGGCAATCAGCCCCAGCATTTT TRBV18 . TRBJ1-5 TRBD1
CASSWRGGSSYEQYF TGTGCCAGCAGCTGGCGGGGGGGGAGCTCCTACGAGCAGTACTTC TRBV5-4 many TRBJ2-7 TRBD2
CASSYVGQGKDEQFF TGTGCCAGCAGTTACGTGGGCCAGGGGAAGGATGAGCAGTTCTTC TRBV6-5 . TRBJ2-1 .
CAISEIMKDSQYF TGTGCCATCAGTGAAATTATGAAGGACTCGCAGTACTTC TRBV10-3 . TRBJ2-7 .
CASSVALNTEAFF TGTGCCAGCAGCGTAGCCTTGAACACTGAAGCTTTCTTT TRBV9 . TRBJ1-1 .
CASSPQTGWGTEAFF TGTGCCAGTAGTCCCCAGACAGGGTGGGGCACTGAAGCTTTCTTT TRBV19 . TRBJ1-1 TRBD1
CASSLDREPYSPLHF TGTGCCAGCAGCTTGGACAGGGAGCCTTATTCACCCCTCCACTTT TRBV5-4 . TRBJ1-6 .
CAWSVQSGSGETQYF TGTGCCTGGAGTGTTCAATCGGGGTCGGGTGAGACCCAGTACTTC TRBV30 . TRBJ2-5 .
CASEEYNSPLHF TGTGCCAGCGAGGAGTATAATTCACCCCTCCACTTT TRBV28 . TRBJ1-6 .
CASKAAHNEQFF TGTGCCTCGAAAGCGGCGCACAATGAGCAGTTCTTC TRBV30 . TRBJ2-1 .
CASSLVGQGFAKNIQYF TGTGCCAGCAGCTTAGTAGGACAGGGGTTCGCCAAAAACATTCAGTACTTC TRBV7-9 . TRBJ2-4 TRBD1
CASSLRASGGITDTQYF TGTGCCAGCAGCTTACGGGCTAGCGGGGGTATCACAGATACGCAGTATTTT TRBV7-3 few TRBJ2-3 TRBD2
CASSPYPGQRFNYGYTF TGTGCCAGCAGCCCATACCCGGGACAGCGCTTTAACTATGGCTACACCTTC TRBV5-6 once TRBJ1-2 TRBD1
CASGRTATNEKLFF TGTGCCAGCGGCCGGACAGCAACTAATGAAAAACTGTTTTTT TRBV28 . TRBJ1-4 .
CASSKAGAGPINEQFF TGTGCCAGCAGCAAAGCAGGAGCGGGGCCGATCAATGAGCAGTTCTTC TRBV21-1 . TRBJ2-1 .
CASSYEEMNTEAFF TGTGCCAGCAGTTACGAGGAAATGAACACTGAAGCTTTCTTT TRBV6-5 few TRBJ1-1 .
CASSEGRNTGELFF TGTGCCAGCAGTGAAGGCAGGAACACCGGGGAGCTGTTTTTT TRBV2 . TRBJ2-2 .
CASSLDASGAPDTQYF TGCGCCAGCAGCTTGGACGCTAGCGGGGCCCCAGATACGCAGTATTTT TRBV5-1 . TRBJ2-3 TRBD2
CASSVFGGPQYF TGTGCCAGCAGCGTATTTGGGGGCCCTCAGTATTTT TRBV9 . TRBJ2-3 .
CASSSGTGPNQPQHF TGTGCCAGCAGCTCCGGGACAGGACCCAATCAGCCCCAGCATTTT TRBV7-9 . TRBJ1-5 TRBD1
CASSTLQGMNTEAFF TGTGCCAGCAGCACCCTACAGGGCATGAACACTGAAGCTTTCTTT TRBV14 . TRBJ1-1 .
CASSFSSRGGWAYGYTF TGTGCCAGCAGCTTCTCCAGTCGGGGGGGGTGGGCCTATGGCTACACCTTC TRBV11-2 . TRBJ1-2 .
CAWGDSTGGNEKLFF TGTGCCTGGGGAGACTCGACAGGGGGGAATGAAAAACTGTTTTTT TRBV30 . TRBJ1-4 TRBD1
CASTGTGSKYEQYF TGTGCCAGCACTGGGACAGGGAGTAAGTACGAGCAGTACTTC TRBV6-5 . TRBJ2-7 TRBD1